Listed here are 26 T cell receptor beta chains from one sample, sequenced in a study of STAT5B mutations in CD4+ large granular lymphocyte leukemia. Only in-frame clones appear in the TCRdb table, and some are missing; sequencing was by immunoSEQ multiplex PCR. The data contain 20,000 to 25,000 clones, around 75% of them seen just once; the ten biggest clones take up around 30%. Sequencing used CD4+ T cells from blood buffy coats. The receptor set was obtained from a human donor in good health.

This CDR3 reads CASSLGQGGEQYF. CDR3 DNA: TGTGCCAGCAGCCTCGGACAGGGTGGCGAGCAGTACTTC. The gene calls are TRBV7-9 and TRBJ2-7; 8 nucleotides agree with TRBD1. The germline gives CDR1 SEHNR, CDR2 FQNEAQ (reference sequence). This CDR3 contains 13 residues. V was pared by 5 bases and J by 6 bases, with 6 bases of the junction left unmatched.

The CDR3 DNA is TGCAGCGTCCAATTAGGGACCGAGCAGTACTTC. Translated: CSVQLGTEQYF. The chain joins TRBV29-1 to TRBJ2-7, with D possibly called TRBD1 or TRBD2 (5 bases each). This CDR3 is 11 amino acids long. V was cut by 6 bases and J by 6 bases, with 12 bases left in between. Germline CDR1 SQVTM, CDR2 ANQGSEA.

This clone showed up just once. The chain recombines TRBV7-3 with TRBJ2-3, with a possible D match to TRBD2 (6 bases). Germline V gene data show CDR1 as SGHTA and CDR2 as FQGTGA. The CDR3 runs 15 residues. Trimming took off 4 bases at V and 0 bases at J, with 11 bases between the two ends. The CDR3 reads CASSSSSVSTDTQYF. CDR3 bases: TGTGCCAGCAGCTCCTCTAGCGTCAGCACAGATACGCAGTATTTT.

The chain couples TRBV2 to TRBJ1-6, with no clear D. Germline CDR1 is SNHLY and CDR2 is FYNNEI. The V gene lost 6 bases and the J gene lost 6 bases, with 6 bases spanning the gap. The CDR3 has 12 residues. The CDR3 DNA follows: TGTGCCAGCAGGAACCCTAATTCACCCCTCCACTTT. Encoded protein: CASRNPNSPLHF.

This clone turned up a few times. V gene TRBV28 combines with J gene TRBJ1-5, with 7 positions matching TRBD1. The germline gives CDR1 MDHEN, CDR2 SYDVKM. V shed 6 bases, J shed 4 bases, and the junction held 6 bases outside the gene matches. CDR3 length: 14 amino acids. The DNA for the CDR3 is TGTGCCAGCAGCTCGGACAGGTGGAATCAGCCCCAGCATTTT. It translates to CASSSDRWNQPQHF.

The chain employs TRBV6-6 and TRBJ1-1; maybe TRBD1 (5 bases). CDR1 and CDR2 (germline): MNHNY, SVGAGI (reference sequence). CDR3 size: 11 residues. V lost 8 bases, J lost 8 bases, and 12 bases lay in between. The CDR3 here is CASERSGEAFF. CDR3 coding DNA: TGTGCCAGCGAACGATCAGGGGAAGCTTTCTTT.

CDR3 sequence: CASSFSSDSNEKLFF. CDR3 in DNA: TGCGCCAGCAGCTTCTCATCGGACAGTAATGAAAAACTGTTTTTT. This chain connects TRBV5-1 to TRBJ1-4, with D maybe TRBD1 (6 bases). The CDR3 is 15 amino acids. Germline V gene lookup returns CDR1 SGHRS and CDR2 YFSETQ. Trimming left V 2 bases short and J 4 bases short, with 12 bases between. Full variable domain (missing parts from reference TRBV5-1 and TRBJ1-4): KAGVTQTPRYLIKTRGQQVTLSCSPISGHRSVSWYQQTPGQGLQFLFEYFSETQRNKGNFPGRFSGRQFSNSRSEMNVSTLELGDSALYLCASSFSSDSNEKLFFGSGTQLSVL.

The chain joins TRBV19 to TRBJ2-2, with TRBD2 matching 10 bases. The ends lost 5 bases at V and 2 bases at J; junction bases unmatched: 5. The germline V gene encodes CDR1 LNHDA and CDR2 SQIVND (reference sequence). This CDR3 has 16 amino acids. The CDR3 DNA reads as TGTGCCAGTAGTCCCCGGACTAGCGGAAACACCGGGGAGCTGTTTTTT. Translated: CASSPRTSGNTGELFF.

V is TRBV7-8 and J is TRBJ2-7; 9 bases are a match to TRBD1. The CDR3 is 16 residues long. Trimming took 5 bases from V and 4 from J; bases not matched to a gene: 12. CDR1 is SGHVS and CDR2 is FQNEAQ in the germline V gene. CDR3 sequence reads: CASSTEGGTGLYEQYF. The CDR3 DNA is TGTGCCAGCAGCACCGAAGGTGGGACAGGGCTTTACGAGCAGTACTTC.

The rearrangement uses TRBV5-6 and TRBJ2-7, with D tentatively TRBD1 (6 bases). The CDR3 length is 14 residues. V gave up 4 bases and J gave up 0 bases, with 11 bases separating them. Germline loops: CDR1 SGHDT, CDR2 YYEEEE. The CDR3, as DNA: TGTGCCAGCAGCACAGGGTTTGGCTCCTACGAGCAGTACTTC. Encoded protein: CASSTGFGSYEQYF.

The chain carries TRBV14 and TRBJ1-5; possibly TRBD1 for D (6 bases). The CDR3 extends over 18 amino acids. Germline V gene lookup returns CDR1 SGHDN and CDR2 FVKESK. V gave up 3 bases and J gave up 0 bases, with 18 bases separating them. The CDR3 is CASSHQPGGRYSNQPQHF. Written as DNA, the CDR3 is TGTGCCAGCAGCCACCAGCCTGGGGGGCGATATAGCAATCAGCCCCAGCATTTT.

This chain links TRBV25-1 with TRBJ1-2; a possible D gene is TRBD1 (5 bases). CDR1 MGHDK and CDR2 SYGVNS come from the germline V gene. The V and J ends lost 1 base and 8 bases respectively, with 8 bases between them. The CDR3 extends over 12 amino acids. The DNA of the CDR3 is TGTGCCAGCAGTGAATCTAAGGGGGGCTACACCTTC. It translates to CASSESKGGYTF.

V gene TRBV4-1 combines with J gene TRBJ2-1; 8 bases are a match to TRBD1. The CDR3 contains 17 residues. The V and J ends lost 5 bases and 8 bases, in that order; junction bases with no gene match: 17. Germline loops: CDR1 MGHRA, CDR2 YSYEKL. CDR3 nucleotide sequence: TGCGCCAGCAGCTCCCCCAACAGGGGGAAGAGGTTGGATGAGCAGTTCTTC. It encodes CASSSPNRGKRLDEQFF.

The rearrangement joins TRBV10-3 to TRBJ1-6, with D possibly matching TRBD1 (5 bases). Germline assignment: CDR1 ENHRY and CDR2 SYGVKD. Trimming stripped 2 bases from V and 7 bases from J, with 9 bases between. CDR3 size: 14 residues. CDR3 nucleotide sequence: TGTGCCATCAGTGAGGGGGCAGGGAATTCACCCCTCCACTTT. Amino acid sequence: CAISEGAGNSPLHF.

The DNA for the CDR3 is TGTGCCAGCAGCGGCTTTGGCAGCTTCACCGGGGAGCTGTTTTTT. It codes for CASSGFGSFTGELFF. This chain connects TRBV9 to TRBJ2-2; D gene unclear. Trimming stripped 3 bases from V and 4 bases from J, with 13 bases between. CDR1 SGDLS and CDR2 YYNGEE come from the germline V gene. The CDR3 is 15 amino acids.

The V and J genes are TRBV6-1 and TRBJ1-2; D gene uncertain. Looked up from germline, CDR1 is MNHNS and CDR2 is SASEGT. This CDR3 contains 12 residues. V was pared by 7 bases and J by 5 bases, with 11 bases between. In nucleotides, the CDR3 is TGTGCCAGCACTGGCGACACTTATGGCTACACCTTC. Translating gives CASTGDTYGYTF.

DNA of the CDR3: TGTGCCAGCAGTGAATCCCAGGGAGGGAGGGGGCAACGGTACTTC. It translates to CASSESQGGRGQRYF. J is TRBJ2-5 and V is TRBV6-1; TRBD1 or TRBD2 may be the D gene (7 bases each). There are 15 residues in the CDR3. Germline-derived CDR1 and CDR2 are MNHNS and SASEGT. Trimming stripped 2 bases from V and 13 bases from J, with 23 bases between.

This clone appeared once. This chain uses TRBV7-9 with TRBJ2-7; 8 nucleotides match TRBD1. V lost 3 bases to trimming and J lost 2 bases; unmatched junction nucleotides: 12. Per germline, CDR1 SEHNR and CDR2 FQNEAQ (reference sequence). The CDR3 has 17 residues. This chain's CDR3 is CASSFPPPPTGAYEQYF. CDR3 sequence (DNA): TGTGCCAGCAGCTTCCCTCCACCCCCGACAGGGGCCTACGAGCAGTACTTC.

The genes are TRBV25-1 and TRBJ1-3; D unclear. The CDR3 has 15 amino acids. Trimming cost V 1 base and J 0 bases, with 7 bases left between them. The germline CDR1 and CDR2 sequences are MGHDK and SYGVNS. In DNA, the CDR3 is TGTGCCAGCAGTGAATTAACACTCTCTGGAAACACCATATATTTT. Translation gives CASSELTLSGNTIYF.

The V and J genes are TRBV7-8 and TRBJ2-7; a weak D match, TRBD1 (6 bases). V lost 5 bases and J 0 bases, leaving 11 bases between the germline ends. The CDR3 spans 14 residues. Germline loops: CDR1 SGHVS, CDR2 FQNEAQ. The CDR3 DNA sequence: TGTGCCAGCAGCGCTCGGGACATCTCCTACGAGCAGTACTTC. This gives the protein CASSARDISYEQYF.

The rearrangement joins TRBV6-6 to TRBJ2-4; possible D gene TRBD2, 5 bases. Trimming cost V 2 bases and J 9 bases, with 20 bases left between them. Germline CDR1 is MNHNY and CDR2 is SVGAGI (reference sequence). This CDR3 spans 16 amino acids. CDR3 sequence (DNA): TGTGCCAGCAGTTACACCCGAGAGGGAAGGAAAGGCATTCAGTACTTC. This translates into CASSYTREGRKGIQYF.

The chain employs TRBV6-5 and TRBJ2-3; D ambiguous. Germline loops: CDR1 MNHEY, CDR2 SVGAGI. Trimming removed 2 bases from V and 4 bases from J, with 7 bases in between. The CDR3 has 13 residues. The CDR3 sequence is CASSYPSADTQYF. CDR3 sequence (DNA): TGTGCCAGCAGTTACCCTAGTGCAGATACGCAGTATTTT.

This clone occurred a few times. CDR3 protein: CASSVVPNNEQFF. Here the CDR3 DNA reads TGTGCCAGCAGCGTAGTCCCGAACAATGAGCAGTTCTTC. The J gene is TRBJ2-1, the V gene TRBV9; no clear D gene. V lost 0 bases to trimming and J lost 5 bases, with 6 bases between them. CDR3 length equals 13 residues. Germline values: CDR1 SGDLS, CDR2 YYNGEE.

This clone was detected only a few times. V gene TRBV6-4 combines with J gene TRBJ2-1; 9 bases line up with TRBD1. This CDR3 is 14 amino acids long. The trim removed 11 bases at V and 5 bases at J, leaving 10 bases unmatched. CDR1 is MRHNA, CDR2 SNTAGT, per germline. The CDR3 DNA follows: TGTGCCGGACCGGGACAGGGAAAAGACAATGAGCAGTTCTTC. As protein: CAGPGQGKDNEQFF.

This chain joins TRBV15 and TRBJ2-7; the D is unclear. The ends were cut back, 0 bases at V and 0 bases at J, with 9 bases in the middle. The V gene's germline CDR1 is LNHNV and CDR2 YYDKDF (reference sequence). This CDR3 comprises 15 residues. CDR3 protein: CATSRDGDGSYEQYF. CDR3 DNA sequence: TGTGCCACCAGCAGAGATGGAGACGGCTCCTACGAGCAGTACTTC.

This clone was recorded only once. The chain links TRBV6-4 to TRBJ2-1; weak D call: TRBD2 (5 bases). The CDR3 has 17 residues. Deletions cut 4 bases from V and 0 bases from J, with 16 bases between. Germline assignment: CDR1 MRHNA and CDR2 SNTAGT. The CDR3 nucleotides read TGTGCCAGCAGTGCCGCGGGCACGGGGTCCTCCTACAATGAGCAGTTCTTC. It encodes CASSAAGTGSSYNEQFF.